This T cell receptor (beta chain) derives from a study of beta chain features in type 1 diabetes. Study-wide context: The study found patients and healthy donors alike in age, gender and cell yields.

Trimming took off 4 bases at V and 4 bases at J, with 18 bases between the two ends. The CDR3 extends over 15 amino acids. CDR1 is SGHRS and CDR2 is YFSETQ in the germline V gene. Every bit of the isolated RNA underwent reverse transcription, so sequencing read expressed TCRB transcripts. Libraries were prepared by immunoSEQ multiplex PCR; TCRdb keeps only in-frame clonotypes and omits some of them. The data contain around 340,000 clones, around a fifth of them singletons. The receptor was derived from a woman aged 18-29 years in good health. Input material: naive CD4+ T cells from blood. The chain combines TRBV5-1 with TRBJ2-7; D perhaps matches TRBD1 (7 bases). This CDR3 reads CASSRQGGRDYEQYF. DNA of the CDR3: TGCGCCAGCAGCCGTCAGGGGGGAAGGGATTACGAGCAGTACTTC.